Listed here is a single T cell receptor beta chain. V lost 5 bases and J lost 5, with 11 bases in between. The germline V gene encodes CDR1 LNHDA and CDR2 SQIVND (reference sequence). This CDR3 comprises 13 residues. Generated by immunoSEQ multiplex PCR, the TCRdb table keeps only in-frame clones and is missing some. This table holds about 30,000 clones, 57% found once. The data derive from a study of cytotoxic CD8 clonotypes in ibrutinib-treated CLL. Study as a whole: Of the patients, 11 were relapsed/refractory, under 16 treatment-naive and 17 to 18 IGHV unmutated. By median approximately 63 months, approximately 12 had progressed and about 15 stayed remitted; responses had been 2 complete and roughly 24 partial.

The source was PBMCs, collected before ibrutinib treatment. The chain combines TRBV19 with TRBJ2-3; a possible D gene is TRBD1 (6 bases). The origin of this receptor is a human donor with chronic lymphocytic leukemia. The CDR3 region is CASSGQGRDTQYF. DNA of the CDR3: TGTGCCAGTAGTGGCCAGGGGAGAGATACGCAGTATTTT.